This T cell receptor beta chain was recovered during a study of T cells in Graves' hyperthyroidism and ophthalmopathy. Study-level information: Peripheral blood specimens were obtained at initial diagnosis, prior to any treatment. Findings and caveats of the study: The model foresaw ophthalmopathy a median roughly 6 months prior to onset.

Germline V gives CDR1 LGHNA, CDR2 YSLEER. This CDR3 region has 14 residues. Between the trimmed V and J ends, which lost 4 bases and 5 bases, there was a span of 12 bases. TCR beta CDR3 regions were amplified from RNA transcripts. The TCR CDR3 was amplified in a first-round RT-PCR using the HTBI primer set. TCRdb used MiXCR to reprocess the multiplex PCR reads, holding one entry per CDR3 protein. The sample holds more than 300,000 distinct CDR3 sequences; less than 15% are singletons and the top ten take less than 10%. This clonotype was counted ten times or more. Antigen specificity is unknown. The study left out patients who had uncontrolled infection, other autoimmune disease, pregnancy or lactation. Clinicians diagnosed patients from clinical symptoms, serum thyroxine and TRAb, thyroid ultrasound and orbital computed tomography.

The gene calls are TRBV4-3 and TRBJ2-1; D unresolved. The clonotype was recovered from a woman between 18 and 29 years old with Graves' hyperthyroidism. What was sequenced was blood. The CDR3 region has the DNA TGCGCCAGCAGCCTCGGCCAGCCCCACAATGAGCAGTTCTTC. Its translation is CASSLGQPHNEQFF.